The rows below give T cell receptor beta chains drawn from one sample of a study of T cell changes during pregnancy in multiple sclerosis. Profiling relied on immunoSEQ multiplex PCR, and the TCRdb table lists in-frame clones only, not all of them. The sample yields over 45,000 clones, about 92% seen once. The sequencing used CD4+ T cells from peripheral blood mononuclear cells, collected in the second trimester of pregnancy. The receptors stem from a female donor with multiple sclerosis, enrolled in a pregnancy study. Each CDR3 is given with its conserved first and last residue. The D gene is left open where the match is weak. For some rows the clone size is stated as once, few or many, or as a class when expanded; others skip it.

d_gene: NA; j_gene: TRBJ1-6; v_gene: TRBV5-1; abundance: NA; CDR3aa: CASSPTVTGGSPLHF; CDR3nt: TGCGCCAGCAGCCCGACCGTTACTGGAGGTTCACCCCTCCACTTT
d_gene: NA; j_gene: TRBJ1-3; v_gene: TRBV15; abundance: NA; CDR3aa: CATSRREGFTGNTIYF; CDR3nt: TGTGCCACCAGCAGGAGGGAGGGCTTTACTGGAAACACCATATATTTT
d_gene: NA; j_gene: TRBJ2-7; v_gene: TRBV5-6; abundance: NA; CDR3aa: CASSLVGRSYEQYF; CDR3nt: TGTGCCAGCAGCTTGGTCGGCAGGTCCTACGAGCAGTACTTC
d_gene: NA; j_gene: TRBJ2-3; v_gene: TRBV19; abundance: NA; CDR3aa: CASSIASADTQYF; CDR3nt: TGTGCCAGTAGTATAGCTAGCGCAGATACGCAGTATTTT
d_gene: NA; j_gene: TRBJ1-4; v_gene: TRBV19; abundance: NA; CDR3aa: CASRKARDSYNEKLFF; CDR3nt: TGTGCCAGTAGGAAGGCCCGGGACTCTTATAATGAAAAACTGTTTTTT
d_gene: TRBD2; j_gene: TRBJ2-1; v_gene: TRBV13; abundance: NA; CDR3aa: CASSLYGRTSGRKTYNEQFF; CDR3nt: TGTGCCAGCAGCTTATACGGGCGGACTAGCGGGAGGAAAACCTACAATGAGCAGTTCTTC
d_gene: TRBD1; j_gene: TRBJ1-4; v_gene: TRBV6-1; abundance: once; CDR3aa: CASVRGAGEKLFF; CDR3nt: TGTGCCAGCGTCAGGGGGGCGGGTGAAAAACTGTTTTTT
d_gene: NA; j_gene: TRBJ1-4; v_gene: TRBV2; abundance: NA; CDR3aa: CASSSGATNEKLFF; CDR3nt: TGTGCCAGCAGTTCCGGTGCAACTAATGAAAAACTGTTTTTT
d_gene: NA; j_gene: TRBJ1-6; v_gene: TRBV4-1; abundance: NA; CDR3aa: CASSQDTASSYNSPLHF; CDR3nt: TGCGCCAGCAGCCAAGATACCGCGAGCTCCTATAATTCACCCCTCCACTTT
d_gene: NA; j_gene: TRBJ2-7; v_gene: TRBV6-5; abundance: NA; CDR3aa: CASRPGLTVYEQYF; CDR3nt: TGTGCCAGCAGGCCGGGACTTACAGTTTACGAGCAGTACTTC
d_gene: TRBD1; j_gene: TRBJ2-6; v_gene: TRBV19; abundance: once; CDR3aa: CASSRRQGFPSGANVLTF; CDR3nt: TGTGCCAGTAGTAGACGACAGGGTTTCCCTTCCGGGGCCAACGTCCTGACTTTC
d_gene: TRBD1; j_gene: TRBJ1-2; v_gene: TRBV29-1; abundance: NA; CDR3aa: CSVGVTGDYGYTF; CDR3nt: TGCAGCGTTGGCGTTACAGGGGACTATGGCTACACCTTC
d_gene: TRBD2; j_gene: TRBJ2-3; v_gene: TRBV5-1; abundance: NA; CDR3aa: CASSLVTSVGADTQYF; CDR3nt: TGCGCCAGCAGCTTGGTTACTAGCGTCGGCGCAGATACGCAGTATTTT
d_gene: NA; j_gene: TRBJ1-2; v_gene: TRBV19; abundance: NA; CDR3aa: CASSIDRGSYGYTF; CDR3nt: TGTGCCAGTAGTATAGATCGGGGGAGCTATGGCTACACCTTC
d_gene: NA; j_gene: TRBJ1-1; v_gene: TRBV5-1; abundance: NA; CDR3aa: CASSLSLQGNTEAFF; CDR3nt: TGCGCCAGCAGCTTGTCCTTACAGGGGAACACTGAAGCTTTCTTT
d_gene: TRBD2; j_gene: TRBJ2-1; v_gene: TRBV5-1; abundance: NA; CDR3aa: CASSGSGSAYNEQFF; CDR3nt: TGCGCCAGCAGCGGGAGCGGGAGCGCCTACAATGAGCAGTTCTTC
d_gene: TRBD1; j_gene: TRBJ2-5; v_gene: TRBV7-8; abundance: NA; CDR3aa: CASSPMSRDRWRETQYF; CDR3nt: TGTGCCAGCAGCCCTATGAGTCGGGACAGATGGCGAGAGACCCAGTACTTC
d_gene: NA; j_gene: TRBJ2-3; v_gene: TRBV6-5; abundance: NA; CDR3aa: CASSARTSTDTQYF; CDR3nt: TGTGCCAGCAGTGCTAGGACTAGCACAGATACGCAGTATTTT
d_gene: TRBD1; j_gene: TRBJ1-4; v_gene: TRBV7-9; abundance: NA; CDR3aa: CASIPTGQGNEKLFF; CDR3nt: TGTGCCAGCATCCCCACGGGACAGGGTAATGAAAAACTGTTTTTT
d_gene: TRBD2; j_gene: TRBJ2-1; v_gene: TRBV18; abundance: NA; CDR3aa: CASSPVTLAGDEQFF; CDR3nt: TGTGCCAGCTCACCGGTGACGCTAGCGGGGGATGAGCAGTTCTTC
d_gene: NA; j_gene: TRBJ1-6; v_gene: TRBV7-8; abundance: NA; CDR3aa: CASSGLTNSPLHF; CDR3nt: TGTGCCAGCTCGGGACTGACTAATTCACCCCTCCACTTT
d_gene: TRBD1; j_gene: TRBJ2-1; v_gene: TRBV19; abundance: NA; CDR3aa: CASSPRQGPYNEQFF; CDR3nt: TGTGCCAGTAGTCCTCGACAGGGTCCCTACAATGAGCAGTTCTTC
d_gene: TRBD1; j_gene: TRBJ2-1; v_gene: TRBV5-1; abundance: NA; CDR3aa: CASSLGDRVRTEQFF; CDR3nt: TGCGCCAGCAGCTTGGGGGACAGGGTACGGACTGAGCAGTTCTTC
d_gene: TRBD2; j_gene: TRBJ2-2; v_gene: TRBV2; abundance: NA; CDR3aa: CARTSGPGYTGELFF; CDR3nt: TGTGCCAGGACTAGCGGCCCCGGGTACACCGGGGAGCTGTTTTTT
d_gene: TRBD1; j_gene: TRBJ2-3; v_gene: TRBV6-1; abundance: few; CDR3aa: CASSRDRLTDTQYF; CDR3nt: TGTGCCAGCAGTCGGGACAGACTCACAGATACGCAGTATTTT
d_gene: TRBD1; j_gene: TRBJ1-2; v_gene: TRBV30; abundance: NA; CDR3aa: CAWSLGGEIYGYTF; CDR3nt: TGTGCCTGGAGTTTAGGGGGCGAGATCTATGGCTACACCTTC
d_gene: NA; j_gene: TRBJ2-3; v_gene: TRBV7-8; abundance: NA; CDR3aa: CASSLMWPGKDTQYF; CDR3nt: TGTGCCAGCAGCTTAATGTGGCCGGGGAAGGATACGCAGTATTTT
d_gene: NA; j_gene: TRBJ1-3; v_gene: TRBV9; abundance: NA; CDR3aa: CASSVGVTLSGNTIYF; CDR3nt: TGTGCCAGCAGCGTAGGAGTAACTCTCTCTGGAAACACCATATATTTT
d_gene: TRBD1; j_gene: TRBJ2-3; v_gene: TRBV30; abundance: NA; CDR3aa: CAWTDRGRGTDTQYF; CDR3nt: TGTGCCTGGACCGACAGGGGAAGGGGCACAGATACGCAGTATTTT
d_gene: TRBD1; j_gene: TRBJ2-1; v_gene: TRBV5-1; abundance: NA; CDR3aa: CASSTSTGDEQFF; CDR3nt: TGCGCCAGCAGCACAAGCACAGGGGATGAGCAGTTCTTC
d_gene: TRBD1; j_gene: TRBJ2-7; v_gene: TRBV7-8; abundance: NA; CDR3aa: CASSRTGPYEQYF; CDR3nt: TGTGCCAGCAGCCGGACAGGGCCCTACGAGCAGTACTTC
d_gene: TRBD2; j_gene: TRBJ2-3; v_gene: TRBV9; abundance: NA; CDR3aa: CASSVAVLVAGGPGDTQYF; CDR3nt: TGTGCCAGCAGCGTAGCTGTGTTGGTAGCGGGAGGGCCGGGAGATACGCAGTATTTT
d_gene: TRBD2; j_gene: TRBJ2-7; v_gene: TRBV19; abundance: once; CDR3aa: CASSSGPGTSGAYEQYF; CDR3nt: TGTGCCAGTAGTTCAGGACCGGGGACTAGCGGGGCCTACGAGCAGTACTTC
d_gene: NA; j_gene: TRBJ1-2; v_gene: TRBV5-1; abundance: NA; CDR3aa: CASSQENYGYTF; CDR3nt: TGCGCCAGCAGCCAAGAGAACTATGGCTACACCTTC
d_gene: TRBD1; j_gene: TRBJ1-1; v_gene: TRBV5-1; abundance: once; CDR3aa: CASSLGDRVNQGTEAFF; CDR3nt: TGCGCCAGCAGCTTGGGGGACAGGGTGAACCAAGGCACTGAAGCTTTCTTT
d_gene: TRBD1; j_gene: TRBJ1-1; v_gene: TRBV19; abundance: few; CDR3aa: CASSAQGDTEAFF; CDR3nt: TGTGCCAGTAGTGCCCAGGGGGACACTGAAGCTTTCTTT
d_gene: TRBD2; j_gene: TRBJ2-3; v_gene: TRBV7-9; abundance: NA; CDR3aa: CASSLGAGDGDTQYF; CDR3nt: TGTGCCAGCAGCTTAGGAGCGGGGGATGGGGATACGCAGTATTTT
d_gene: NA; j_gene: TRBJ2-4; v_gene: TRBV10-3; abundance: NA; CDR3aa: CAISDTGLAKNIQYF; CDR3nt: TGTGCCATCAGTGACACGGGACTAGCCAAAAACATTCAGTACTTC
d_gene: TRBD1; j_gene: TRBJ1-1; v_gene: TRBV5-1; abundance: NA; CDR3aa: CASSWDRTGTEAFF; CDR3nt: TGCGCCAGCAGCTGGGACAGGACGGGCACTGAAGCTTTCTTT
d_gene: NA; j_gene: TRBJ1-2; v_gene: TRBV10-1; abundance: NA; CDR3aa: CASSESGTPYGYTF; CDR3nt: TGCGCCAGCAGTGAGTCCGGGACACCCTATGGCTACACCTTC
d_gene: TRBD1; j_gene: TRBJ2-5; v_gene: TRBV5-1; abundance: NA; CDR3aa: CASTRTGQETQYF; CDR3nt: TGCGCCAGCACGCGGACAGGCCAAGAGACCCAGTACTTC
d_gene: NA; j_gene: TRBJ1-1; v_gene: TRBV10-3; abundance: NA; CDR3aa: CAISEFVPGWNTEAFF; CDR3nt: TGTGCCATCAGTGAGTTCGTTCCGGGGTGGAACACTGAAGCTTTCTTT
d_gene: TRBD2; j_gene: TRBJ2-5; v_gene: TRBV28; abundance: NA; CDR3aa: CASSVPGLAGVGQETQYF; CDR3nt: TGTGCCAGCAGTGTCCCGGGACTAGCGGGAGTTGGGCAAGAGACCCAGTACTTC